Presented here are 21 T cell receptor beta chains from one specimen sequenced in a study of cytomegalovirus exposure and HLA in healthy donors. The PCR was carried out with 60 Vbeta primers and 13 Jbeta primers. TCRdb's table, derived via immunoSEQ multiplex PCR, lists solely in-frame clones and lacks some. The sample has about 140,000 clones, under 70% seen once; the top ten hold 6.5%. The material sequenced was PBMCs. These receptors were taken from a woman aged 55-69 years in good health and CMV-seronegative.

The V and J genes are TRBV21-1 and TRBJ1-2. TRBV21-1 is classified as a pseudogene. CDR3 length equals 19 residues. CDR3 protein: CASSKELMAGTDQHYGYTF. The DNA for the CDR3 is TGTGCCAGCAGCAAAGAGTTAATGGCGGGGACGGATCAGCACTATGGCTACACCTTC.

The chain is built from TRBV18 and TRBJ2-7; D unclear. CDR3 length: 16 amino acids. Between the trimmed V and J ends, which lost 3 bases and 0 bases, there was a span of 15 bases. Germline CDR1 KGHSH, CDR2 LQKENI. CDR3 DNA sequence: TGTGCCAGCTCACCCAAAAGACTGGAGAGCTCCTACGAGCAGTACTTC. This translates into CASSPKRLESSYEQYF.

The table lists this clone with a count of one. The V and J genes are TRBV5-1 and TRBJ1-1; TRBD1 agrees at 8 bases. The CDR3 has 16 residues. Germline V gene data show CDR1 as SGHRS and CDR2 as YFSETQ. The ends lost 4 bases at V and 3 bases at J; junction bases unmatched: 11. The CDR3 DNA is TGCGCCAGCAGCCAGACAGGGGACCTCCGGGACACTGAAGCTTTCTTT. Its translation: CASSQTGDLRDTEAFF.

This sequence joins TRBV5-1 and TRBJ1-1; 7 bases are shared with TRBD1. The V segment lost 0 bases and the J segment 5 bases; nucleotides outside the gene matches: 7. CDR3 size: 15 residues. The germline V gene encodes CDR1 SGHRS and CDR2 YFSETQ. The CDR3 nucleotides read TGCGCCAGCAGCTTGGGAACAGGGGCTCGGACTGAAGCTTTCTTT. This translates into CASSLGTGARTEAFF.

In this sample, this clone turned up a few times. The V gene is TRBV5-1, the J gene TRBJ2-5, with 7 bases fitting TRBD1. This CDR3 has 14 amino acids. From germline, CDR1 is SGHRS and CDR2 YFSETQ. V gave up 4 bases and J gave up 5 bases; unmatched junction bases: 8. CDR3 in DNA: TGCGCCAGCAGCCAGACAGGGAGTCAGGAGACCCAGTACTTC. Its protein product is CASSQTGSQETQYF. Full variable domain (rest looked up from reference TRBV5-1 and TRBJ2-5): KAGVTQTPRYLIKTRGQQVTLSCSPISGHRSVSWYQQTPGQGLQFLFEYFSETQRNKGNFPGRFSGRQFSNSRSEMNVSTLELGDSALYLCASSQTGSQETQYFGPGTRLLVL.

The chain links TRBV5-1 to TRBJ1-4; D might be TRBD1 (6 bases). The V gene lost 4 bases and the J gene lost 8 bases, with 18 bases spanning the gap. The CDR3 sequence is 15 residues long. Germline-derived CDR1 and CDR2 are SGHRS and YFSETQ. The CDR3 nucleotides are TGCGCCAGCAGCCCAGAACGAAGGGGGGGGGAAAAACTGTTTTTT. It specifies CASSPERRGGEKLFF.

V usage is TRBV21-1 and J usage is TRBJ2-2; TRBD1 reflects the table's D call only, with no check against the DNA. TRBV21-1 is described as a pseudogene. CDR3 length: 15 residues. In DNA, the CDR3 is TGTGCCAGCAGCAAATTAGACAGGGGCACCGGGGAGCTGTTTTTT. Residues: CASSKLDRGTGELFF.

The chain couples TRBV5-1 to TRBJ2-7; 10 bases match TRBD1. After removal of 0 bases from V and 6 bases from J, the junction contained 3 bases not matched to a gene. Looked up from germline, CDR1 is SGHRS and CDR2 is YFSETQ. This CDR3 spans 14 amino acids. The CDR3: CASSLGGQGPEQYF. DNA for the CDR3: TGCGCCAGCAGCTTGGGGGGACAGGGGCCCGAGCAGTACTTC. The complete variable domain, with remaining parts taken from reference TRBV5-1 and TRBJ2-7, reads KAGVTQTPRYLIKTRGQQVTLSCSPISGHRSVSWYQQTPGQGLQFLFEYFSETQRNKGNFPGRFSGRQFSNSRSEMNVSTLELGDSALYLCASSLGGQGPEQYFGPGTRLTVT.

Concerning this clone itself: Other nucleotide sequences from this sample produce the same CDR3. V usage is TRBV18 and J usage is TRBJ1-4; D is perhaps TRBD1 (5 bases). Trimming cost V 3 bases and J 7 bases, with 15 bases left between them. From germline, CDR1 is KGHSH and CDR2 LQKENI. There are 15 residues in the CDR3. CDR3 DNA sequence: TGTGCCAGCTCACCTCCGGGGGGGTCCGGTGAAAAACTGTTTTTT. Translated, it gives CASSPPGGSGEKLFF.

The chain recombines TRBV29-1 with TRBJ2-6; 9 bases agree with TRBD1. With V trimmed by 5 bases and J by 4 bases, 6 bases remained unmatched. Germline CDR1 SQVTM, CDR2 ANQGSEA. The CDR3 is made up of 15 amino acids. The CDR3 sequence: CSVWDRARGANVLTF. The DNA for the CDR3 is TGCAGCGTTTGGGACAGGGCGCGAGGGGCCAACGTCCTGACTTTC.

The chain joins TRBV2 to TRBJ1-2, with TRBD1 as a possible D gene (5 bases). V was trimmed by 6 bases and J by 4 bases, leaving 21 bases between them. The CDR3 covers 16 residues. The V gene's germline CDR1 is SNHLY and CDR2 FYNNEI. CDR3 amino acids: CASRTVRKGLGYGYTF. CDR3 DNA: TGTGCCAGCAGGACAGTCAGGAAGGGGCTAGGCTATGGCTACACCTTC.

Concerning this clone: The same CDR3 arises from other DNA sequences in this sample as well. J is TRBJ2-3 and V is TRBV5-4; no clear D. There are 14 residues in the CDR3. Trimming left V 0 bases short and J 0 bases short, with 5 bases between. Germline CDR1 reads SGHNT; CDR2 reads YYREEE (reference sequence). The CDR3 region is CASSLDSSTDTQYF. CDR3 bases: TGTGCCAGCAGCTTGGACTCAAGCACAGATACGCAGTATTTT.

V and J are TRBV6-6 and TRBJ2-7; unclear D gene. The CDR3 totals 14 residues. V was shortened by 2 bases and J by 1 base, with 9 bases between the two germline ends. Per germline, CDR1 MNHNY and CDR2 SVGAGI (reference sequence). CDR3 bases: TGTGCCAGCAGTTACCCGTCCCCTTCCTACGAGCAGTACTTC. Its translation is CASSYPSPSYEQYF.

The chain combines TRBV19 with TRBJ2-7; possibly TRBD1 for D (5 bases). CDR3 length: 13 residues. The germline V and J ends were trimmed by 4 bases and 9 bases, with 16 bases remaining between them. Per the germline V gene, CDR1 is LNHDA and CDR2 is SQIVND (reference sequence). The CDR3 DNA sequence: TGTGCCAGTAGTAGTGACGCAGGGAAGGTGCAGTACTTC. Its protein is CASSSDAGKVQYF.

The V call is TRBV10-1, the J call TRBJ2-1; TRBD2 matches 11 bases. V was clipped by 3 bases and J by 5 bases; unmatched bases: 3. Germline V CDR1 and CDR2: WNHNN, SYGVQD (reference sequence). This CDR3 contains 15 residues. For the CDR3, the DNA is TGCGCCAGCAGTGAACGGGGACTAGCGGACAATGAGCAGTTCTTC. This translates into CASSERGLADNEQFF.

The gene calls are TRBV7-8 and TRBJ2-5, with D possibly being TRBD1 (5 bases). The CDR3 has 15 residues. Germline lookup yields CDR1 SGHVS and CDR2 FQNEAQ. The V end was cut by 8 bases, the J end by 2 bases, with 18 bases between. CDR3 DNA: TGTGCCAGCCGAAGGGGCAGGGCATCACAAGAGACCCAGTACTTC. Its protein product is CASRRGRASQETQYF.

This clone was counted only a few times. V is TRBV7-2 and J is TRBJ1-2; 10 nucleotides align to TRBD1. Trimming at V came to 2 bases and at J to 6 bases, leaving 12 bases not matched to a gene. The V gene's germline CDR1 is SGHTA and CDR2 FQGNSA. This CDR3 region has 17 residues. In DNA form, the CDR3 reads TGTGCCAGCAGCTTAAGGGTCTCGGGACAGGGGTTTGATGGCTACACCTTC. Protein: CASSLRVSGQGFDGYTF.

This clone came up once. The DNA of the CDR3 is TGTGCCAGCAGCTTTAACCGGTGGGGTAGCGCGAACACCGGGGAGCTGTTTTTT. Its protein is CASSFNRWGSANTGELFF. The chain has TRBV11-3 and TRBJ2-2, with D perhaps TRBD2 (5 bases). The V gene lost 3 bases and the J gene lost 0 bases, with 17 bases spanning the gap. Germline V gene data show CDR1 as SGHNT and CDR2 as YENEEA. CDR3 size: 18 residues.

The sample holds many counts of this clone. This rearrangement joins TRBV28 to TRBJ1-2, with D tentatively TRBD1 (5 bases). CDR1 is MDHEN and CDR2 is SYDVKM in the germline V gene. CDR3 length equals 12 residues. Trimming removed 4 bases from V and 7 bases from J, with 10 bases in between. The CDR3 region has the DNA TGTGCCAGCAGTTCTCAGGGATCTGGCTACACCTTC. It is translated as CASSSQGSGYTF.

The V and J genes are TRBV7-2 and TRBJ2-3; tentatively, D is TRBD2 (6 bases). The CDR3 spans 15 residues. CDR1 is SGHTA, CDR2 FQGNSA, per germline. With 0 bases removed from V and 2 bases from J, the gap between germline ends came to 9 bases. The CDR3, as DNA: TGTGCCAGCAGCTTAGCGGCGGGGACCACAGATACGCAGTATTTT. Translated, it gives CASSLAAGTTDTQYF.

This clone was seen a few times. The junction shows a germline mismatch at one end, possibly a read error. V is TRBV7-7 and J is TRBJ2-7; D tentatively reads TRBD1 or TRBD2 (5 bases each). The CDR3 extends over 13 amino acids. Germline-derived CDR1 and CDR2 are SSHAT and FNYEAQ (reference sequence). The CDR3 DNA reads TGTGCTAGCAGCTTAGGGGAGAGCTACGAGCAGTACTTC. This translates into CASSLGESYEQYF.